This T cell receptor (beta chain) was captured by sequencing in a study of graft-versus-host responses after intestinal transplantation. This clone appeared a single time. The V end lost 2 bases, the J end lost 5 bases, and 17 bases lay between the germline ends. CDR1 is SGHAT and CDR2 is FQNNGV in the germline V gene. CDR3 length: 16 amino acids. Sequencing used immunoSEQ multiplex PCR; TCRdb keeps in-frame clones, though not all of them. The sample includes some 46,000 clones, about 95% of them seen just once. This TCR was sampled from a human patient who received an intestinal transplant, so some T cells may come from the graft donor. The rearrangement joins TRBV11-2 to TRBJ2-3; D is possibly TRBD2 (6 bases). The input for sequencing was PBMCs, taken approximately 350 days after intestinal transplant. The CDR3 here is CASSLPVRTTIDTQYF. In nucleotides, the CDR3 is TGTGCCAGCAGCTTACCGGTTCGGACTACGATAGATACGCAGTATTTT.